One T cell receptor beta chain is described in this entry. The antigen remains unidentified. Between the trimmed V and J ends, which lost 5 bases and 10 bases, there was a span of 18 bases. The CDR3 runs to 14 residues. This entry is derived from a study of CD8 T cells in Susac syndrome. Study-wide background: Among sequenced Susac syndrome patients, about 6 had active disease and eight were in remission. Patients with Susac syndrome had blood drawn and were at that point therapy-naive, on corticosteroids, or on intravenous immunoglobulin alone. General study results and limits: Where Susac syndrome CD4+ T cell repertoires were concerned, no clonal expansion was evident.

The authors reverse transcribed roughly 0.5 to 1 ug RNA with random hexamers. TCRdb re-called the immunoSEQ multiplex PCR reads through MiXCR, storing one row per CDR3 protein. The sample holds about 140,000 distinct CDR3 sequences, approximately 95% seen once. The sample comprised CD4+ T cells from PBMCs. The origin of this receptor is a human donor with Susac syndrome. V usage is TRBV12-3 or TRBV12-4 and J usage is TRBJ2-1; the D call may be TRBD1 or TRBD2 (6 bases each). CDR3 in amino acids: CASSLRTARGEQFF. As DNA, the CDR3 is TGTGCCAGCAGTCTAAGGACAGCCCGGGGGGAGCAGTTCTTC.